This is a list of T cell receptor beta chains from one sample in a study of CD8+ T cells in alopecia areata. Assay: immunoSEQ multiplex PCR; the TCRdb copy retains only in-frame clones and omits some. The data show about 200,000 clones, about three fifths seen once. Source: CD4+ T cells sorted from blood, taken at week 4, from a patient treated with tofacitinib. These receptors were obtained from a human donor with alopecia areata. Each CDR3 is given with its conserved first and last residue. D genes are given only for firm matches. Expanded clones get a size class; other rows say once, few or many, or leave the size out.

v_call	j_call	clone_size	d_call	cdr3_aa	cdr3_nt
TRBV7-2	TRBJ2-5	-	TRBD1	CASSFGRGFQETQYF	TGTGCCAGCAGCTTTGGCAGGGGGTTTCAAGAGACCCAGTACTTC
TRBV5-6	TRBJ1-2	few	-	CASSFGPGDGYTF	TGTGCCAGCAGCTTTGGTCCGGGGGATGGCTACACCTTC
TRBV29-1	TRBJ2-7	-	-	CSVERALTEEQYF	TGCAGCGTTGAAAGGGCCTTGACGGAGGAGCAGTACTTC
TRBV10-3	TRBJ2-2	many	-	CAISESGDGRGSNTGELFF	TGTGCCATCAGTGAGTCGGGGGACGGCAGAGGGTCGAACACCGGGGAGCTGTTTTTT
TRBV25-1	TRBJ2-3	few	TRBD1	CATKDRSTDTQYF	TGTGCCACCAAGGACAGGAGCACAGATACGCAGTATTTT
TRBV4-1	TRBJ2-1	-	-	CASSQVSSSEQFF	TGCGCCAGCAGCCAAGTATCTAGCAGTGAGCAGTTCTTC
TRBV4-3	TRBJ2-6	-	-	CASSQAGQRGTGANVLTF	TGCGCCAGCAGCCAAGCGGGCCAGAGAGGTACTGGGGCCAACGTCCTGACTTTC
TRBV29-1	TRBJ1-2	-	TRBD1	CSVPGQGANGYTF	TGCAGCGTTCCGGGACAGGGGGCTAATGGCTACACCTTC
TRBV30	TRBJ1-5	-	-	CAWSPSPNQPQHF	TGTGCCTGGAGCCCCAGCCCCAATCAGCCCCAGCATTTT
TRBV27	TRBJ1-2	few	TRBD1	CASSFIRQGGRGYTF	TGTGCCAGCAGTTTTATAAGACAGGGAGGAAGAGGCTACACCTTC
TRBV4-1	TRBJ2-5	few	-	CASSRPGRQETQYF	TGCGCCAGCAGCCGGCCGGGACGCCAAGAGACCCAGTACTTC
TRBV19	TRBJ1-5	few	-	CASSVPGGGNQPQHF	TGTGCCAGTAGTGTCCCGGGGGGCGGTAATCAGCCCCAGCATTTT
TRBV30	TRBJ2-4	-	-	CAWSIRGINIQYF	TGTGCCTGGAGTATCCGGGGGATAAACATTCAGTACTTC
TRBV30	TRBJ2-1	-	TRBD2	CAWSAGTSGHNEQFF	TGTGCCTGGAGTGCCGGGACTAGCGGGCACAATGAGCAGTTCTTC
TRBV20-1	TRBJ1-2	-	-	CSARDLDGYTF	TGCAGTGCTAGAGACCTCGATGGCTACACCTTC
TRBV23-1	TRBJ2-5	-	TRBD1	CASTDREETQYF	TGCGCCAGCACCGACAGGGAAGAGACCCAGTACTTC
TRBV29-1	TRBJ2-7	-	-	CSVGDGVYEQYF	TGCAGCGTCGGGGACGGAGTCTACGAGCAGTACTTC
TRBV2	TRBJ1-2	-	-	CASKRGVGKSYGYTF	TGTGCCAGCAAAAGGGGGGTCGGGAAATCCTATGGCTACACCTTC
TRBV28	TRBJ1-6	-	-	CASSFRGSPLHF	TGTGCCAGCAGTTTTAGGGGATCACCCCTCCACTTT
TRBV29-1	TRBJ1-5	-	TRBD1	CSVADRGLQPQHF	TGCAGCGTTGCTGACAGGGGGCTTCAGCCCCAGCATTTT
TRBV9	TRBJ2-1	-	TRBD2	CASSVGFGGGAEEQFF	TGTGCCAGCAGCGTAGGATTTGGCGGGGGGGCAGAAGAGCAGTTCTTC
TRBV29-1	TRBJ1-2	-	TRBD1	CSVGDSRGYTF	TGCAGCGTAGGGGACAGTCGTGGCTACACCTTC
TRBV18	TRBJ1-5	-	-	CASSQGNQPQHF	TGTGCCAGCTCACAGGGCAATCAGCCCCAGCATTTT
TRBV5-1	TRBJ1-1	few	-	CASSPGMEFGTEAFF	TGCGCCAGCAGCCCGGGAATGGAGTTTGGCACTGAAGCTTTCTTT
TRBV28	TRBJ2-7	-	TRBD1	CASSSSGTGTYEQYF	TGTGCCAGCAGTTCTTCCGGGACAGGCACCTACGAGCAGTACTTC
TRBV30	TRBJ2-5	-	-	CAWKEAAHGTQYF	TGTGCCTGGAAAGAGGCGGCCCATGGGACCCAGTACTTC
TRBV19	TRBJ1-1	-	-	CASSIRTAAYTEAFF	TGTGCCAGTAGTATTCGGACAGCGGCCTACACTGAAGCTTTCTTT
TRBV29-1	TRBJ2-7	-	TRBD1	CSVKTGAEQYF	TGCAGCGTAAAGACAGGGGCCGAGCAGTACTTC
TRBV27	TRBJ1-1	-	-	CASSLRLISNTEAFF	TGTGCCAGCAGTTTACGATTAATATCGAACACTGAAGCTTTCTTT
TRBV30	TRBJ1-1	-	TRBD1	CAQTGGGGAEAFF	TGTGCCCAAACAGGGGGTGGGGGCGCTGAAGCTTTCTTT
TRBV6-6	TRBJ1-1	few	-	CASSYRSGHTEAFF	TGTGCCAGCAGTTACAGGTCGGGGCACACTGAAGCTTTCTTT
TRBV25-1	TRBJ1-3	few	-	CASSATRVAGNTIYF	TGTGCCAGCAGTGCCACAAGGGTGGCTGGAAACACCATATATTTT
TRBV7-2	TRBJ1-1	-	-	CASSLTVDTEAFF	TGTGCCAGCAGCCTAACTGTGGACACTGAAGCTTTCTTT
TRBV29-1	TRBJ2-7	-	-	CSVEGRGLSSYEQYF	TGCAGCGTTGAAGGTCGGGGTCTAAGCTCCTACGAGCAGTACTTC
TRBV19	TRBJ1-2	-	-	CASSKGINYGYTF	TGTGCCAGTAGTAAAGGGATTAACTATGGCTACACCTTC
TRBV7-9	TRBJ1-1	-	TRBD1	CASSWGTDNTEAFF	TGTGCCAGCAGCTGGGGGACAGACAACACTGAAGCTTTCTTT
TRBV15	TRBJ1-2	few	-	CATSREGAANYGYTF	TGTGCCACCAGCAGAGAGGGCGCAGCTAACTATGGCTACACCTTC
TRBV5-4	TRBJ1-1	-	-	CASSFSGREYTEAFF	TGTGCCAGCAGCTTTTCGGGCAGAGAGTACACTGAAGCTTTCTTT
TRBV29-1	TRBJ2-5	few	-	CSVGQSQETQYF	TGCAGCGTCGGACAGAGCCAAGAGACCCAGTACTTC
TRBV18	TRBJ2-3	-	-	CASSPGPSVDTQYF	TGTGCCAGCTCACCCGGACCGAGCGTGGATACGCAGTATTTT
TRBV5-6	TRBJ2-2	once	TRBD2	CASSTAGYLAGGPTGELFF	TGTGCCAGCAGCACGGCCGGCTATCTAGCGGGGGGCCCAACCGGGGAGCTGTTTTTT
TRBV29-1	TRBJ2-1	-	-	CSVDRTYNEQFF	TGCAGCGTTGACAGAACGTACAATGAGCAGTTCTTC
TRBV5-1	TRBJ1-2	-	-	CASSLDGTPYGYTF	TGCGCCAGCAGCTTGGATGGGACACCGTATGGCTACACCTTC
TRBV29-1	TRBJ2-7	few	TRBD1	CSVVGTGVSYEQYF	TGCAGCGTTGTTGGGACAGGGGTTTCCTACGAGCAGTACTTC
TRBV5-4	TRBJ1-1	-	-	CASSPTGLTMNTEAFF	TGTGCCAGCAGCCCTACAGGACTAACCATGAACACTGAAGCTTTCTTT
TRBV9	TRBJ1-1	-	-	CASSPPQGNTEAFF	TGTGCCAGCAGCCCCCCCCAGGGTAACACTGAAGCTTTCTTT
TRBV7-2	TRBJ1-1	-	-	CASSLLSDTEAFF	TGTGCCAGCAGCCTCCTTTCGGACACTGAAGCTTTCTTT
TRBV30	TRBJ1-2	-	-	CAGGGNYGYTF	TGTGCCGGAGGGGGAAACTATGGCTACACCTTC
TRBV5-6	TRBJ1-6	-	TRBD1	CASSWDRGENSPLHF	TGTGCCAGCAGCTGGGACAGGGGGGAAAATTCACCCCTCCACTTT
TRBV30	TRBJ1-3	few	-	CAWSDLDTIYF	TGTGCCTGGAGTGATTTGGACACCATATATTTT